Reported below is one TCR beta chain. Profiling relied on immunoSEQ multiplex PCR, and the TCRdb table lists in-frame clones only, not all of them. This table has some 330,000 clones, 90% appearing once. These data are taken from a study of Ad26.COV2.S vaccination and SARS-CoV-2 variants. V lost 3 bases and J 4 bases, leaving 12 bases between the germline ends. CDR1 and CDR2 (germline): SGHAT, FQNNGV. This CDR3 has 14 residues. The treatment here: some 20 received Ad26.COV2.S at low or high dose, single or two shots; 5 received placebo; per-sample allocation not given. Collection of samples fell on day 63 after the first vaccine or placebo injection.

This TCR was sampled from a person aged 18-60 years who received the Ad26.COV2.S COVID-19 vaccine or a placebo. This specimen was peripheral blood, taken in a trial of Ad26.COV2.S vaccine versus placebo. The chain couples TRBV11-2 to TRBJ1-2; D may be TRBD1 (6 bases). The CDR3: CASSLTGSFYGYTF. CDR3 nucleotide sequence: TGTGCCAGCAGCTTGACAGGTTCCTTCTATGGCTACACCTTC. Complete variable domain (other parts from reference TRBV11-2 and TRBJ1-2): EAGVAQSPRYKIIEKRQSVAFWCNPISGHATLYWYQQILGQGPKLLIQFQNNGVVDDSQLPKDRFSAERLKGVDSTLKIQPAKLEDSAVYLCASSLTGSFYGYTFGSGTRLTVV.